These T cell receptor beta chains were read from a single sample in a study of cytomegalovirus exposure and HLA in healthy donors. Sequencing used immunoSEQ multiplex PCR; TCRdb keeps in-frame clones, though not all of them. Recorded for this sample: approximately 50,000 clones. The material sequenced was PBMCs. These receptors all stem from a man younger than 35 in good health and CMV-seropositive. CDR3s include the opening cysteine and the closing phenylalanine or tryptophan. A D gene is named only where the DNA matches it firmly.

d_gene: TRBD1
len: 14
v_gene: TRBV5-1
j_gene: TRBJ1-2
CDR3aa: CASSLGQGYYGYTF
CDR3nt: TGCGCCAGCAGCTTGGGACAGGGCTACTATGGCTACACCTTC

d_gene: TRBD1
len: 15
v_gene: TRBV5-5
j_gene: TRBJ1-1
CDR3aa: CASSFAQGARTEAFF
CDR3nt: TGTGCCAGCAGCTTCGCCCAGGGGGCGAGGACTGAAGCTTTCTTT

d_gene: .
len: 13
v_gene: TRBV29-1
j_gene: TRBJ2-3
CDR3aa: CSGILSGYDTQYF
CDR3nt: TGCAGCGGGATCCTTAGCGGATACGATACGCAGTATTTT

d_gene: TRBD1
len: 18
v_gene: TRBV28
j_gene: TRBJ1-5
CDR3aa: CASSFRDSVLYSNQPQHF
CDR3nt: TGTGCCAGCAGTTTTAGGGACAGCGTCCTATATAGCAATCAGCCCCAGCATTTT

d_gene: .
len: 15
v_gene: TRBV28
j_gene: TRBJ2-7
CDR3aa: CASSVTGLRTYEQYF
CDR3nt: TGTGCCAGCAGTGTGACAGGTTTAAGAACCTACGAGCAGTACTTC

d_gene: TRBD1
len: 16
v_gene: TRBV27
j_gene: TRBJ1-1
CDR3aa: CASSSFQQGTNTEAFF
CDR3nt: TGTGCCAGCAGTTCATTTCAACAGGGGACGAACACTGAAGCTTTCTTT

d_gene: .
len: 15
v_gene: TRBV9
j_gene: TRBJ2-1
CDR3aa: CASSADPSSYNEQFF
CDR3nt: TGTGCCAGCAGCGCCGACCCTAGCTCCTACAATGAGCAGTTCTTC

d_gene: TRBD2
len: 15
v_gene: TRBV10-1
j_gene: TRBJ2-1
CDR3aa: CASSDRSGRYSEQFF
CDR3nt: TGCGCCAGCAGTGATCGGAGCGGGAGGTATAGTGAGCAGTTCTTC

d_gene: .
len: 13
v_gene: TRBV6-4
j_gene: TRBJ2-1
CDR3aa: CASSGLPGNEQFF
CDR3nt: TGTGCCAGCAGTGGACTTCCTGGGAATGAGCAGTTCTTC

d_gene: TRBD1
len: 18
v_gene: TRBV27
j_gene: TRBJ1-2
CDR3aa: CASSSYRGRGRSDYGYTF
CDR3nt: TGTGCCAGCAGTTCTTATCGGGGCAGGGGGCGCTCAGACTATGGCTACACCTTC

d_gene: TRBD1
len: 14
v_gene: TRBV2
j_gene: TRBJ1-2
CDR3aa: CASSAPGTENGYTF
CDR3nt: TGTGCCAGCAGTGCCCCCGGGACAGAGAATGGCTACACCTTC

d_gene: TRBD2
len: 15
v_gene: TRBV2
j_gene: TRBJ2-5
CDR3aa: CASAPTVAGWETQYF
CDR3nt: TGTGCCAGCGCCCCAACGGTAGCGGGATGGGAGACCCAGTACTTC

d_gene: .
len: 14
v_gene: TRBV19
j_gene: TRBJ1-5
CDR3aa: CASSGTGGGQPQHF
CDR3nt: TGTGCCAGTAGTGGAACTGGGGGGGGACAGCCCCAGCATTTT

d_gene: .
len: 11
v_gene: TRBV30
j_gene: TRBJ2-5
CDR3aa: CAGQRGETQYF
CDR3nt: TGTGCCGGACAGAGGGGAGAGACCCAGTACTTC

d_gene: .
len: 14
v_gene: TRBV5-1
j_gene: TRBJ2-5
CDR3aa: CASRKQGIQETQYF
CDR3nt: TGCGCCAGCAGGAAACAGGGCATCCAAGAGACCCAGTACTTC

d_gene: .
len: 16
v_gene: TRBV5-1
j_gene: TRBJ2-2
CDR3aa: CASSLVIRFGSGELFF
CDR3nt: TGCGCCAGCAGCTTGGTTATCCGATTCGGGAGCGGGGAGCTGTTTTTT

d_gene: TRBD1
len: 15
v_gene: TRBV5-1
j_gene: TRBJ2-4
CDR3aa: CASSLEGGLGDIQYF
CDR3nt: TGCGCCAGCAGCTTGGAAGGGGGCTTAGGGGACATTCAGTACTTC

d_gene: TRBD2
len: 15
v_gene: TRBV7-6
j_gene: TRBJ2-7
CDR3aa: CASSQAGGPSHEQYF
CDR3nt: TGTGCCAGCAGCCAAGCGGGAGGGCCTTCCCACGAGCAGTACTTC

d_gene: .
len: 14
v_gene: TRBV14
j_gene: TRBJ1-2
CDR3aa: CASSQLTGWIGYTF
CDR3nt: TGTGCCAGCAGCCAACTCACAGGGTGGATCGGCTACACCTTC

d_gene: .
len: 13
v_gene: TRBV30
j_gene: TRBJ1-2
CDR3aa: CAGIDRTNYGYTF
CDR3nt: TGTGCCGGCATCGACAGGACTAACTATGGCTACACCTTC

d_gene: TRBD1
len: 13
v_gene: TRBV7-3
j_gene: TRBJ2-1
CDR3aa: CASSGQGAGEQFF
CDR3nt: TGTGCCAGCAGCGGTCAGGGGGCAGGAGAGCAGTTCTTC

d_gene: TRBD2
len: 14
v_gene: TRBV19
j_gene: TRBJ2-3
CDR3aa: CASSSGRLPDTQYF
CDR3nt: TGTGCCAGTTCTAGCGGGAGGTTGCCAGATACGCAGTATTTT

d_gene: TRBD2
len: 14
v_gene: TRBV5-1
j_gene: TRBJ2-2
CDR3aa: CASKIYGGAGELFF
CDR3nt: TGCGCCAGCAAAATTTACGGGGGGGCCGGGGAGCTGTTTTTT

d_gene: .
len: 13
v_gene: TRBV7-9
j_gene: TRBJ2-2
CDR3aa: CASSKQNTGELFF
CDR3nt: TGTGCCAGCAGTAAACAGAACACCGGGGAGCTGTTTTTT

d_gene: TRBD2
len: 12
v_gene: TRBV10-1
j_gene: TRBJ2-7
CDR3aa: CASTAGAYEQYF
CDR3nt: TGCGCCAGCACGGCGGGAGCCTACGAGCAGTACTTC

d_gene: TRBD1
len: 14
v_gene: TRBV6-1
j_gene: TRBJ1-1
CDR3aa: CASRGQERFTEAFF
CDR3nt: TGTGCCAGCAGGGGACAGGAAAGGTTCACTGAAGCTTTCTTT

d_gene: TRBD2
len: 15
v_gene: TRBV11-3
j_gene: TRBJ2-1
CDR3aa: CASLDGRAGENEQFF
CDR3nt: TGTGCCAGCCTGGACGGGAGGGCCGGTGAGAATGAGCAGTTCTTC

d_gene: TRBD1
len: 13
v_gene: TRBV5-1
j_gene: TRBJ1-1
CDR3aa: CASRPGTGIEAFF
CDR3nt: TGCGCCAGCAGGCCCGGGACAGGGATTGAAGCTTTCTTT

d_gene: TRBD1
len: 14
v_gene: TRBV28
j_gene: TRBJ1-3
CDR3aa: CASGRTGGGNTIYF
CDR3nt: TGTGCCAGCGGAAGGACAGGCGGTGGGAACACCATATATTTT

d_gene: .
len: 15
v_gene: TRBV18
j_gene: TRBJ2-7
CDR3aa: CASSPRGLFPYEQYF
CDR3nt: TGTGCCAGCTCACCACGTGGGCTATTCCCGTACGAGCAGTACTTC

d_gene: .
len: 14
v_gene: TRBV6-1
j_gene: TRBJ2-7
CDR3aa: CAVGRTLSSYEQYF
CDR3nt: TGTGCCGTTGGAAGGACACTAAGCTCCTACGAGCAGTACTTC

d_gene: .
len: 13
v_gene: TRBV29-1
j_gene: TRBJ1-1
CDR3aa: CSVWPGLNTEAFF
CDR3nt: TGCAGCGTTTGGCCGGGTTTGAACACTGAAGCTTTCTTT

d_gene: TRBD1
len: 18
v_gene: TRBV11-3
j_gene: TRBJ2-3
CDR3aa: CASSLDYRDRASTDTQYF
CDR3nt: TGTGCCAGCAGCTTAGATTATCGGGACAGGGCTAGCACAGATACGCAGTATTTT

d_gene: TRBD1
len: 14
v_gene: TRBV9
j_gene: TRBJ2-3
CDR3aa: CASSVGQGADTQYF
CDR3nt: TGTGCCAGCAGCGTCGGACAGGGGGCAGATACGCAGTATTTT

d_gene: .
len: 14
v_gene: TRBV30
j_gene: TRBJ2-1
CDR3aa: CAWTQASAYNEQFF
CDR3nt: TGTGCCTGGACCCAGGCTAGCGCCTACAATGAGCAGTTCTTC

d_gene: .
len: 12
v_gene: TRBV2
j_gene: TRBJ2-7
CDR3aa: CASSIGGYEQYF
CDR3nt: TGTGCCAGCAGTATAGGGGGCTACGAGCAGTACTTC

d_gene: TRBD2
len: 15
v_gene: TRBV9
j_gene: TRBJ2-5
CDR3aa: CASSPLAGGGWTQYF
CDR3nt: TGTGCCAGCAGCCCCTTAGCGGGAGGAGGGTGGACCCAGTACTTC

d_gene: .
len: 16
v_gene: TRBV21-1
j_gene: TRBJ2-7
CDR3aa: CASSKDVHLTAYEQYF
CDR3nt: TGTGCCAGCAGCAAAGATGTACATCTTACAGCCTACGAGCAGTACTTC

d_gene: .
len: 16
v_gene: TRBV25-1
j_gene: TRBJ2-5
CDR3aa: CASSEGRGGSQETQYF
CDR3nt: TGTGCCAGCAGTGAGGGAAGGGGGGGATCCCAAGAGACCCAGTACTTC

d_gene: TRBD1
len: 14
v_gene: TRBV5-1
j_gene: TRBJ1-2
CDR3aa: CASSLTTGAYGYTF
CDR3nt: TGCGCCAGCAGCTTAACAACAGGGGCTTATGGCTACACCTTC

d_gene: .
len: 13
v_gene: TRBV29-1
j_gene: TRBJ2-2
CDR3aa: CSVARRGTGELFF
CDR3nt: TGCAGCGTTGCCAGACGCGGCACCGGGGAGCTGTTTTTT

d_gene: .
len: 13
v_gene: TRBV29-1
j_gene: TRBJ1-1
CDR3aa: CSVLVQAGTEAFF
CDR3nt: TGCAGCGTTCTAGTTCAGGCGGGGACTGAAGCTTTCTTT